This section outlines one T cell receptor beta chain sequence together with its context. What it recognizes is unknown. The study enrolled healthy HIV-negative adults without recent acute infections or vaccinations as donors. The genomic DNA of each subset was split evenly across several immunoSEQ plates. Repertoires were generated with immunoSEQ multiplex PCR, while TCRdb's copy carries only in-frame clones and drops some. The data contain under 600,000 clones, around 80% of them singletons. The CDR3 extends over 12 amino acids. Trimming cost V 3 bases and J 11 bases, with 13 bases left between them. Looked up from germline, CDR1 is SGDLS and CDR2 is YYNGEE. This sample was included in a study of shared clonotypes between healthy human individuals. The study's findings and limits: Clonotype sharing among donors likely depends on sequencing depth. Blood was the sole source, and tissue repertoires probably differ.

The source is a woman aged 40 to 55 in good health. Some clones in this sample may be carry-over from other donors' samples. The sequencing input was PBMCs. This chain uses TRBV9 with TRBJ2-3; possibly TRBD1 for D (6 bases). CDR3: CASSGEVQGQYF. In DNA, the CDR3 is TGTGCCAGCAGCGGCGAGGTACAGGGGCAGTATTTT.